These T cell receptor beta chains were read from a single sample in a study of T cell responses to AZD1222 COVID-19 vaccine. Sequenced by immunoSEQ multiplex PCR; TCRdb stores in-frame clones only, minus some. The sample lists 150,000 or so clones, roughly 89% occurring once. The specimen comprised peripheral blood, sampled on day 0 of AZD1222 vaccination. The receptor source for this set is an adult in good health. The CDR3 runs from the conserved cysteine through the conserved F or W. Each record gives: V gene, CDR3 protein.

v_call: TRBV5-1; cdr3_aa: CASSLAGTSGISGANVLTF
v_call: TRBV5-4; cdr3_aa: CASSFGTAAYNSPLHF
v_call: TRBV28; cdr3_aa: CASSLNGPYEQYF
v_call: TRBV7-2; cdr3_aa: CASSPVTGHQPQHF
v_call: TRBV19; cdr3_aa: CASSIGQAHQPQHF
v_call: TRBV11-2; cdr3_aa: CASSLGVQETQYF
v_call: TRBV2; cdr3_aa: CASRREGVPDTQYF
v_call: TRBV7-3; cdr3_aa: CASSLTRGSGELFF
v_call: TRBV21-1; cdr3_aa: CASSKRPSGTSTNYMYEQYF
v_call: TRBV7-2; cdr3_aa: CASSLWGASYEQYF
v_call: TRBV6-5; cdr3_aa: CASRNRGVHGYTF
v_call: TRBV6-1; cdr3_aa: CASSEFAGGAYSYGYTF
v_call: TRBV6-5; cdr3_aa: CASSPGLATGELFF
v_call: TRBV27; cdr3_aa: CASSLNHFLRDSNEKLFF
v_call: TRBV19; cdr3_aa: CASSQGDYGYTF
v_call: TRBV24-1; cdr3_aa: CATSDLGRVNEQFF
v_call: TRBV5-1; cdr3_aa: CASSWDSTDTQYF
v_call: TRBV14; cdr3_aa: CASSRNLGALSEAFF
v_call: TRBV6-5; cdr3_aa: CASRVQGGNTIYF
v_call: TRBV27; cdr3_aa: CAAGLAGSGGTTDTQYF
v_call: TRBV7-3; cdr3_aa: CASSLIGTEYNEQFF
v_call: TRBV5-4; cdr3_aa: CASSTGTGGGDGYTF
v_call: TRBV28; cdr3_aa: CASRGRVTGELFF
v_call: TRBV6-2/TRBV6-3; cdr3_aa: CASSPRTGYYGYTF
v_call: TRBV4-2; cdr3_aa: CASSHPHDSYGYTF
v_call: TRBV9; cdr3_aa: CASTPGGGSGNTIYF
v_call: TRBV12-5; cdr3_aa: CASVSQGGSYGYTF
v_call: TRBV9; cdr3_aa: CASSDRQGDEQFF
v_call: TRBV7-8; cdr3_aa: CASSHTGGQETQYF
v_call: TRBV7-9; cdr3_aa: CASLIGDTIYF
v_call: TRBV29-1; cdr3_aa: CSVPSGAGIREQYF
v_call: TRBV28; cdr3_aa: CASSHEGTTDTQYF
v_call: TRBV4-3; cdr3_aa: CASSQEPGTDTQYF
v_call: TRBV6-2/TRBV6-3; cdr3_aa: CASSPLLGTEAFF
v_call: TRBV2; cdr3_aa: CASSPYQTGELFF
v_call: TRBV7-3; cdr3_aa: CASSQPGQGAYGEQFF
v_call: TRBV27; cdr3_aa: CASSLIGARGNYGYTF
v_call: TRBV6-5; cdr3_aa: CASSPLGMGDTEAFF
v_call: TRBV10-3; cdr3_aa: CAIKQGNTEAFF
v_call: TRBV6-5; cdr3_aa: CASSRLAYSGNTIYF
v_call: TRBV7-8; cdr3_aa: CASSPWGGPGNTIYF
v_call: TRBV5-6; cdr3_aa: CASSLSSGSRRETQYF
v_call: TRBV7-2; cdr3_aa: CASNNRDKGSPLHF
v_call: TRBV6-6; cdr3_aa: CASSPKGGRAGNEQFF
v_call: TRBV4-1; cdr3_aa: CASSQGAGYREEKLFF
v_call: TRBV27; cdr3_aa: CASSQGRGAGEKLFF
v_call: TRBV9; cdr3_aa: CASSPQGSGDPETQYF
v_call: TRBV10-3; cdr3_aa: CAISVQQTGDSPLHF
v_call: TRBV7-3; cdr3_aa: CASSPGTGVYEQYF
v_call: TRBV19; cdr3_aa: CASSMVSGASSYNEQFF
v_call: TRBV19; cdr3_aa: CASSTQGTDTQYF